One sample yielded the 31 T cell receptor beta chains listed below, sequenced in a study of blood T cell repertoires in COVID-19 (dated by TCRdb to 2020 to 2022). Libraries were constructed by the immunoSEQ multiplex PCR assay. As stored in TCRdb, this immuneACCESS dataset retains in-frame rearrangements with V and J assigned. A fraction of the clones does not appear; measured against another copy, unresolved V genes explain less than half of the discrepancy, and the remainder lacks a known reason. The sample profile shows around 270,000 clones; approximately 89% of them were found once. The biggest ten clones account for 2.5% to 4% of the sample. The sample taken for sequencing was PBMCs or T cells enriched from blood (not recorded which). The receptor set was obtained from a woman between 35 and 50 years old who had been exposed to COVID-19.

The chain joins TRBV2 to TRBJ1-6; no clear D. CDR3 size: 13 residues. Germline V lookup: CDR1 SNHLY, CDR2 FYNNEI. The V end was cut by 4 bases, the J end by 8 bases, with 9 bases between. The CDR3 nucleotides are TGTGCCAGCAGTGTTCTAGGTGATTCACCCCTCCACTTT. Translated: CASSVLGDSPLHF.

V is TRBV6-5 and J is TRBJ2-3; D might be TRBD2 (6 bases). The CDR3 is 16 amino acids. The germline gives CDR1 MNHEY, CDR2 SVGAGI. With 3 bases removed from V and 5 bases from J, the gap between germline ends came to 18 bases. This CDR3 is CASSYQGGVGIDTQYF. The CDR3 DNA sequence: TGTGCCAGCAGTTATCAAGGAGGGGTGGGAATAGATACGCAGTATTTT.

This chain uses TRBV2 with TRBJ1-4; no reliable D call. CDR1 is SNHLY, CDR2 FYNNEI, per germline. This CDR3 spans 15 amino acids. V shed 1 base and J shed 0 bases, with 6 bases lying between them. CDR3 sequence reads: CASSEGLATNEKLFF. The DNA for the CDR3 is TGTGCCAGCAGTGAAGGACTTGCAACTAATGAAAAACTGTTTTTT.

This chain joins TRBV15 and TRBJ1-1; 9 bases fit TRBD1. Germline CDR1 is LNHNV and CDR2 is YYDKDF (reference sequence). V was clipped by 7 bases and J by 3 bases; unmatched bases: 6. The CDR3 has 14 amino acids. For the CDR3, the DNA is TGTGCCACCAACAGGGGGCATTTGGACACTGAAGCTTTCTTT. It encodes CATNRGHLDTEAFF.

The chain joins TRBV11-3 to TRBJ2-7, with a tentative D call TRBD1 (6 bases). Trimming removed 5 bases from V and 4 bases from J, with 12 bases in between. The CDR3 runs to 13 residues. Germline V lookup: CDR1 SGHNT, CDR2 YENEEA. This CDR3 reads CASSLDRLYEQYV. DNA for the CDR3: TGTGCCAGCAGCCTGGACAGACTTTACGAGCAGTACGTC.

The V gene is TRBV15, the J gene TRBJ1-1; D possibly corresponds to TRBD1 (5 bases). The V and J ends lost 0 bases and 10 bases respectively, with 12 bases between them. Germline V gene lookup returns CDR1 LNHNV and CDR2 YYDKDF (reference sequence). The CDR3 has 13 residues. The DNA of the CDR3 is TGTGCCACCAGCAGAGATCCAAGGAGGGGAGCTTTCTTT. It translates to CATSRDPRRGAFF. Combining the CDR3 with reference TRBV15 and TRBJ1-1 gives the whole variable domain DAMVIQNPRYQVTQFGKPVTLSCSQTLNHNVMYWYQQKSSQAPKLLFHYYDKDFNNEADTPDNFQSRRPNTSFCFLDIRSPGLGDTAMYLCATSRDPRRGAFFGQGTRLTVV.

The V call is TRBV6-5, the J call TRBJ2-2; TRBD1 matches 8 bases. V trimming: 4 bases; J trimming: 4 bases; junction bases outside the gene matches: 5. Germline values: CDR1 MNHEY, CDR2 SVGAGI. The CDR3 extends over 15 amino acids. The CDR3 region is CASSFRRGRTGELFF. The CDR3 DNA reads TGTGCCAGCAGTTTCCGCAGGGGGCGCACCGGGGAGCTGTTTTTT.

The V and J genes are TRBV27 and TRBJ1-1; 10 nucleotides line up with TRBD1. Germline loops: CDR1 MNHEY, CDR2 SMNVEV (reference sequence). This CDR3 region has 15 residues. J was trimmed by 5 bases and V by 5 bases; bases with no gene match: 8. CDR3 region: CASSPTGQGVTEAFF. The CDR3 bases are TGTGCCAGCAGTCCAACTGGACAGGGGGTAACTGAAGCTTTCTTT.

The chain recombines TRBV7-8 with TRBJ1-2; 8 bases align to TRBD1. The CDR3 has 18 amino acids. V lost 5 bases, J lost 4 bases, and 18 bases stayed unmatched. The V gene's germline CDR1 is SGHVS and CDR2 FQNEAQ. The CDR3: CASSPRQGSGAASYGYTF. The CDR3, as DNA: TGTGCCAGCAGCCCTAGACAGGGGTCCGGGGCCGCTTCCTATGGCTACACCTTC.

The chain employs TRBV5-4 and TRBJ2-2; D unresolved. Germline V gene sequence: CDR1 SGHNT, CDR2 YYREEE (reference sequence). The CDR3 is made up of 14 amino acids. Deletions cut 3 bases from V and 3 bases from J, with 9 bases between. CDR3 DNA: TGTGCCAGCAGCTCTGACTCGCACACCGGGGAGCTGTTTTTT. This gives the protein CASSSDSHTGELFF.

V gene TRBV6-6 combines with J gene TRBJ1-1; D is uncertain. Trimming removed 5 bases from V and 5 bases from J, with 15 bases in between. The germline V gene encodes CDR1 MNHNY and CDR2 SVGAGI (reference sequence). CDR3 length: 14 amino acids. Written as DNA, the CDR3 is TGTGCCAGCAGTCTACTCGACGCGGGAACTGAAGCTTTCTTT. It yields the protein CASSLLDAGTEAFF.

The chain uses TRBV6-4 and TRBJ2-2, with TRBD2 identical over 8 bases. The CDR3 is made up of 13 amino acids. CDR1 is MRHNA, CDR2 SNTAGT, per germline. V lost 11 bases and J lost 7; bases outside the gene matches: 9. The CDR3 spells CAGRGGANGELFF. The CDR3, as DNA: TGTGCCGGACGGGGGGGCGCAAACGGGGAGCTGTTTTTT.

The V call is TRBV27, the J call TRBJ2-2; maybe TRBD1 (6 bases). The V and J ends lost 5 bases and 0 bases respectively, with 16 bases between them. CDR1 and CDR2 from the germline V gene are MNHEY and SMNVEV (reference sequence). The CDR3 consists of 17 residues. The DNA for the CDR3 is TGTGCCAGCAGTACAGGGCCACGTTTCGCGAACACCGGGGAGCTGTTTTTT. This encodes CASSTGPRFANTGELFF.

The chain is built from TRBV4-3 and TRBJ2-4; D perhaps matches TRBD2 (7 bases). The CDR3 is made up of 18 amino acids. The V gene lost 0 bases and the J gene lost 3 bases, with 18 bases spanning the gap. Germline assignment: CDR1 LGHNA and CDR2 YSLEER. The CDR3 sequence: CASSQDRPGGLFKNIQYF. CDR3 nucleotide sequence: TGCGCCAGCAGCCAAGATCGCCCGGGGGGCCTCTTCAAAAACATTCAGTACTTC.

This chain links TRBV15 with TRBJ1-1, with 7 bases identical to TRBD1. The CDR3 is made up of 18 amino acids. Trimming took 0 bases from V and 2 from J; bases not matched to a gene: 12. Germline CDR1 LNHNV, CDR2 YYDKDF (reference sequence). As DNA, the CDR3 is TGTGCCACCAGCAGAGATGGCAAAAACAGGGGAACTAACACTGAAGCTTTCTTT. Translation: CATSRDGKNRGTNTEAFF. Looking up the rest from reference TRBV15 and TRBJ1-1 gives the full variable domain: DAMVIQNPRYQVTQFGKPVTLSCSQTLNHNVMYWYQQKSSQAPKLLFHYYDKDFNNEADTPDNFQSRRPNTSFCFLDIRSPGLGDTAMYLCATSRDGKNRGTNTEAFFGQGTRLTVV.

This clone was observed once. This chain uses TRBV3-1 (or the pseudogene TRBV3-2) with TRBJ2-7; 11 positions match TRBD1. Germline V gene data show CDR1 as LGHDT and CDR2 as YNNKEL (reference sequence). Trimming at V came to 5 bases and at J to 3 bases, leaving 15 bases not matched to a gene. The CDR3 is made up of 18 amino acids. The CDR3 here is CASSSRDRGTFPFYEQYF. For the CDR3, the DNA is TGTGCCAGCAGCTCCCGGGACAGGGGGACATTCCCCTTCTACGAGCAGTACTTC.

The chain carries TRBV19 and TRBJ1-5; 10 bases are shared with TRBD1. CDR3 length: 14 amino acids. V gave up 10 bases and J gave up 2 bases; unmatched junction bases: 5. Germline V gene sequence: CDR1 LNHDA, CDR2 SQIVND (reference sequence). CDR3 sequence (DNA): TGTGCCATCGGTGGGACAGGGGGCAATCAGCCCCAGCATTTT. Translating gives CAIGGTGGNQPQHF.

This clone was seen many times. The rearrangement uses TRBV6-1 and TRBJ1-5; tentative D call: TRBD1 (5 bases). CDR3 length equals 16 residues. V gave up 3 bases and J gave up 1 base, with 13 bases separating them. Germline loops: CDR1 MNHNS, CDR2 SASEGT. CDR3 protein: CASSDLGGTSNQPQHF. The CDR3 DNA sequence: TGTGCCAGCAGTGACTTAGGAGGGACGAGCAATCAGCCCCAGCATTTT.

The chain carries TRBV28 and TRBJ1-2; the match to TRBD1 covers 9 bases. The CDR3 has 14 residues. Germline V gives CDR1 MDHEN, CDR2 SYDVKM. J gave up 5 bases and V 3 bases, and 4 bases lay outside the gene matches. DNA for the CDR3: TGTGCCAGCAGTTTTGCGGACAGGGGTTATGGCTACACCTTC. Translating it yields CASSFADRGYGYTF.

This clone was observed once. The chain uses TRBV5-6 and TRBJ1-1; D remains ambiguous. This CDR3 has 12 amino acids. Per germline, CDR1 SGHDT and CDR2 YYEEEE. V lost 0 bases, J lost 7 bases, and 7 bases lay in between. The CDR3 region is CASSLGQVEAFF. As DNA, the CDR3 is TGTGCCAGCAGCTTGGGGCAGGTTGAAGCTTTCTTT.

The gene calls are TRBV28 and TRBJ1-5, with a possible D match to TRBD1 (6 bases). V was shortened by 5 bases and J by 0 bases, with 11 bases between the two germline ends. This CDR3 is 15 amino acids long. Per the germline V gene, CDR1 is MDHEN and CDR2 is SYDVKM. The CDR3 bases are TGTGCCAGCAGTCTGGACAGATCTAGCAATCAGCCCCAGCATTTT. Translating gives CASSLDRSSNQPQHF.

V and J are TRBV12-1 and TRBJ2-7; the DNA was not compared with TRBD2, the D call given in the table. TRBV12-1 is a listed pseudogene. The CDR3 runs 21 residues. CDR3 residues: CASSFEAQRESFYPSSYEQYV. DNA for the CDR3: TGTGCCAGCAGCTTTGAGGCTCAGCGGGAGTCTTTTTACCCCAGCTCCTACGAGCAGTACGTC.

The chain employs TRBV7-9 and TRBJ1-2; D not certain. CDR1 SEHNR and CDR2 FQNEAQ come from the germline V gene (reference sequence). The CDR3 is 12 amino acids. The germline V and J ends were trimmed by 1 base and 8 bases, with 8 bases remaining between them. CDR3 nucleotides: TGTGCCAGCAGCTTAGGATGGGAGGGCTACACCTTC. Amino acids: CASSLGWEGYTF.

This clone came up once. The CDR3 DNA reads TGTGCCAGTAGTATCGGCGGGAGTAATGGCTATGGCTACACCTTC. It yields the protein CASSIGGSNGYGYTF. The genes are TRBV19 and TRBJ1-2; D not certain. Germline V gene data show CDR1 as LNHDA and CDR2 as SQIVND (reference sequence). The V end lost 3 bases, the J end lost 4 bases, and 15 bases lay between the germline ends. The CDR3 has 15 residues. Together with reference TRBV19 and TRBJ1-2, the CDR3 gives the full variable domain: DGGITQSPKYLFRKEGQNVTLSCEQNLNHDAMYWYRQDPGQGLRLIYYSQIVNDFQKGDIAEGYSVSREKKESFPLTVTSAQKNPTAFYLCASSIGGSNGYGYTFGSGTRLTVV.

CDR3 protein: CASSIDGTSGRVRVETQYF. The CDR3 DNA follows: TGTGCCAGTAGTATAGATGGGACTAGCGGGAGAGTAAGGGTCGAGACCCAGTACTTC. V is TRBV19 and J is TRBJ2-5, with TRBD2 matching over 14 bases. Unmatched junction bases numbered 11, after V lost 0 bases and J lost 5 bases. Germline loops: CDR1 LNHDA, CDR2 SQIVND (reference sequence). The CDR3 has 19 residues.

The chain uses TRBV4-2 and TRBJ2-6; D call uncertain. Germline V CDR1 and CDR2: LGHNA, YNFKEQ. The V gene lost 4 bases and the J gene lost 0 bases, with 7 bases spanning the gap. The CDR3 is made up of 15 amino acids. CDR3 nucleotides: TGTGCCAGCAGCCCCGACACCTCTGGGGCCAACGTCCTGACTTTC. The encoded protein is CASSPDTSGANVLTF.

In this sample, this clone turned up a few times. This chain uses TRBV5-1 with TRBJ1-4, with 7 bases matching TRBD1. Per the germline V gene, CDR1 is SGHRS and CDR2 is YFSETQ. With V trimmed by 3 bases and J by 9 bases, 5 bases remained unmatched. The CDR3 runs 13 residues. CDR3 nucleotides: TGCGCCAGCAGCTCAGAGGGGGCACAAAAACTGTTTTTT. Translation gives CASSSEGAQKLFF.

The CDR3 DNA sequence: TGTGCCAGTAGTAGGACAGGGGGGAACTATGGCTACACCTTC. Its protein is CASSRTGGNYGYTF. The genes are TRBV19 and TRBJ1-2; 10 bases align to TRBD1. The germline gives CDR1 LNHDA, CDR2 SQIVND (reference sequence). V lost 4 bases and J lost 2; bases outside the gene matches: 1. This CDR3 has 14 amino acids.

The chain links TRBV6-2 or TRBV6-3 to TRBJ2-5, with D unclear. Trimming removed 2 bases from V and 1 base from J, with 8 bases in between. The CDR3 is 14 amino acids. CDR1 and CDR2 from the germline V gene are MNHEY and SVGEGT. CDR3 amino acids: CASSYGQFQETQYF. CDR3 DNA sequence: TGTGCCAGCAGTTACGGGCAGTTCCAAGAGACCCAGTACTTC.

The chain links TRBV7-7 to TRBJ2-1; TRBD1 matches at 8 bases. The CDR3 extends over 13 amino acids. The germline V gene has CDR1 SSHAT and CDR2 FNYEAQ (reference sequence). The junction had 3 bases not matched to a gene; V was cut back by 3 bases and J by 8 bases. CDR3 sequence (DNA): TGTGCCAGCAGCTTGGGGACAGGTGATGAGCAGTTCTTC. As protein: CASSLGTGDEQFF.

CDR3 sequence (DNA): TGTGCCAGCAGCGCATCTTCCGGGACACCTACTTATGGCTACACCTTC. It encodes CASSASSGTPTYGYTF. The chain combines TRBV5-8 with TRBJ1-2, with a tentative D call TRBD1 (6 bases). The CDR3 loop spans 16 amino acids. Germline CDR1 reads SGHTS; CDR2 reads YDEGEE. Trimming left V 4 bases short and J 5 bases short, with 21 bases between.